This TCR beta chain came from a study of blood T cell repertoires in COVID-19. TCRdb keeps only in-frame clones here, not all; method: immunoSEQ multiplex PCR. Among over 65,000 clones, 81% were seen once, and the ten largest hold 44%. The germline V gene has CDR1 KGHSH and CDR2 LQKENI. The CDR3 totals 14 residues. After removal of 3 bases from V and 3 bases from J, the junction contained 1 base not matched to a gene. The chain uses TRBV18 and TRBJ2-2, with 7 bases fitting TRBD1. The sequence came from a man older than 75 with acute or convalescent COVID-19. Sequenced sample: peripheral blood. The CDR3 sequence is CASSPGTDTGELFF. CDR3 nucleotide sequence: TGTGCCAGCTCACCTGGGACAGACACCGGGGAGCTGTTTTTT.